Each of the 7 T cell receptor beta chains below was sequenced from the same sample in a study of blood T cell repertoires in COVID-19. Measured with immunoSEQ multiplex PCR; TCRdb has only the in-frame clones, and not every one. There are about 270,000 clones in the sample; around 82% occur only once, and around 2.9% lies in the top ten. Sequencing input: peripheral blood. Every receptor here comes from a woman in her late teens or twenties with acute or convalescent COVID-19.

The rearrangement links TRBV19 to TRBJ2-1; TRBD2 matches 7 bases. The junction had 6 bases not matched to a gene; V was cut back by 5 bases and J by 8 bases. The germline V gene has CDR1 LNHDA and CDR2 SQIVND (reference sequence). The CDR3 totals 13 residues. CDR3 in amino acids: CASSARLADEQFF. Here the CDR3 DNA reads TGTGCCAGTAGTGCCCGACTAGCCGATGAGCAGTTCTTC.

This clone was detected a few times. This chain uses TRBV18 with TRBJ2-6; the match to TRBD1 covers 10 bases. The CDR3 is 17 amino acids. V was pared by 0 bases and J by 4 bases, with 3 bases of the junction left unmatched. Germline lookup yields CDR1 KGHSH and CDR2 LQKENI. CDR3: CASSPPGQGLGANVLTF. CDR3 nucleotides: TGTGCCAGCTCACCACCGGGACAGGGGTTGGGGGCCAACGTCCTGACTTTC.

This clone was picked up many times. V usage is TRBV6-2 or TRBV6-3 and J usage is TRBJ2-7, with D hard to call. V was shortened by 0 bases and J by 0 bases, with 15 bases between the two germline ends. CDR1 and CDR2 (germline): MNHEY, SVGEGT. The CDR3 is 17 residues long. The CDR3 DNA sequence: TGTGCCAGCAGTTACTCCGTCGGTCTACCGAGCTCCTACGAGCAGTACTTC. Residues: CASSYSVGLPSSYEQYF.

This chain joins TRBV5-8 and TRBJ2-7, with a weak D call TRBD2 (6 bases). Germline V lookup: CDR1 SGHTS, CDR2 YDEGEE. V was clipped by 2 bases and J by 0 bases, with 9 bases between them. The CDR3 totals 14 residues. CDR3 in amino acids: CASSFTGDSYEQYF. The DNA of the CDR3 is TGTGCCAGCAGCTTCACGGGAGACTCCTACGAGCAGTACTTC.

This clone has a single count. V gene TRBV4-3 combines with J gene TRBJ2-7; 8 positions agree with TRBD1. V was pared by 1 base and J by 5 bases, with 10 bases of the junction left unmatched. The germline V gene encodes CDR1 LGHNA and CDR2 YSLEER. The CDR3 has 16 amino acids. The CDR3 here is CASSQVLDRVFNEQYF. Written as DNA, the CDR3 is TGCGCCAGCAGCCAAGTGTTGGACAGGGTCTTCAACGAGCAGTACTTC.

The V gene is TRBV11-1, the J gene TRBJ2-1; TRBD2 is a possible D gene (6 bases). V was cut by 2 bases and J by 6 bases, with 17 bases left in between. The CDR3 runs to 16 residues. Germline loops: CDR1 SGHAT, CDR2 FQDESV (reference sequence). The CDR3 reads CASSLKLPGTFNEQFF. CDR3 nucleotides: TGTGCCAGCAGCTTAAAATTACCCGGGACTTTCAATGAGCAGTTCTTC.

The genes are TRBV10-3 and TRBJ2-5; 7 nucleotides line up with TRBD1. CDR3 size: 13 residues. With V trimmed by 4 bases and J by 4 bases, 3 bases remained unmatched. Germline V gene sequence: CDR1 ENHRY, CDR2 SYGVKD. This chain's CDR3 is CAISGQGSETQYF. As DNA, the CDR3 is TGTGCCATCAGTGGACAGGGTTCAGAGACCCAGTACTTC.